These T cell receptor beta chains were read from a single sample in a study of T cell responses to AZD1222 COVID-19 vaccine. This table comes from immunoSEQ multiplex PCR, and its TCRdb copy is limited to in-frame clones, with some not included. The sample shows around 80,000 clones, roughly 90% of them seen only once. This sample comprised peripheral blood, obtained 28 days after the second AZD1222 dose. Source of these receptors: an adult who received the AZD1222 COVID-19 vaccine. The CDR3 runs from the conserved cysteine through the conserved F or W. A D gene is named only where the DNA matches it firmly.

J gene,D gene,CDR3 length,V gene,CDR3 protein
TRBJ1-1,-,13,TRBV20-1,CSASPGQFTEAFF
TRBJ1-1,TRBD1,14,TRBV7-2,CASSVRQGATEAFF
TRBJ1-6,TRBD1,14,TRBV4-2,CASSRTGKESPLHF
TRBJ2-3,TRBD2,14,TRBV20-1,CSASSGRAADTQYF
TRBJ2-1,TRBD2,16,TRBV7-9,CASSGGLAGGFNEQFF
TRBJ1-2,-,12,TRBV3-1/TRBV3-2,CASSRHSYGYTF
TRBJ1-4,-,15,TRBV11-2,CASSLDGAPNEKLFF
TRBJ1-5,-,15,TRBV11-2,CASSLDPYLSQPQHF
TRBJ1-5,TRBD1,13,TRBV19,CASSPDRGPPQHF
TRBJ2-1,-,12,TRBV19,CASSITGNEQFF
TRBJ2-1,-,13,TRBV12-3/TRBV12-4,CASSPPGNNEQFF
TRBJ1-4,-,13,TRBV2,CAVSVATNEKLFF
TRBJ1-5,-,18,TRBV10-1,CASSESEDLIGYNQPQHF
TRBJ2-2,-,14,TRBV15,CATSRDPFTGELFF
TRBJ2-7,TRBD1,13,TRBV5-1,CASSLGDRAEQYF
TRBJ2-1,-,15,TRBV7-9,CASSSERRSYNEQFF